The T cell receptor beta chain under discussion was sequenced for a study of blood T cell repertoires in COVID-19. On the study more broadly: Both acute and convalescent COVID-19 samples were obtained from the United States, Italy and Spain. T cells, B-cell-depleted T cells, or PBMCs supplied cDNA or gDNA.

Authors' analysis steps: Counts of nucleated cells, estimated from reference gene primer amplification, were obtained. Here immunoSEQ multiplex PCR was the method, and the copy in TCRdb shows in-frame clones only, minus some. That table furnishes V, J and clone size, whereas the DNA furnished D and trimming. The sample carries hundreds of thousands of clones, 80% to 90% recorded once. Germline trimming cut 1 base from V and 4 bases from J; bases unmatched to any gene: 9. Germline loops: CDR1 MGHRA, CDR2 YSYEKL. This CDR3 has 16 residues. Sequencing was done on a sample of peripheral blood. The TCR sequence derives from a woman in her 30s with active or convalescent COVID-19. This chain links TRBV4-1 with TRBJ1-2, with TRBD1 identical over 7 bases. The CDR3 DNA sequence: TGCGCCAGCAGCCAAGTGGAGGGGGCGAATGGCTATGGCTACACCTTC. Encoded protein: CASSQVEGANGYGYTF.